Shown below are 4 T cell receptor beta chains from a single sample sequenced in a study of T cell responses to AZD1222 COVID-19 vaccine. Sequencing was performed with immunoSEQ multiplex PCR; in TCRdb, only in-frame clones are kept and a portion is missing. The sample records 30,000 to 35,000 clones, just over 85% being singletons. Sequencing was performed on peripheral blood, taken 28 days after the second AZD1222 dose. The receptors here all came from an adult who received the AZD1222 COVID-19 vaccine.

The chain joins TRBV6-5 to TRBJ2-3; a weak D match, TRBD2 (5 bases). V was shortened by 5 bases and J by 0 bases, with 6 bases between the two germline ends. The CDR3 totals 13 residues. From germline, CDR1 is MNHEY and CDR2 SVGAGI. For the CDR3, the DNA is TGTGCCAGCAGTCGAGGGAGCACAGATACGCAGTATTTT. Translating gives CASSRGSTDTQYF.

CDR3 nucleotide sequence: TGTGCCAGCAGCATAAGTTGGGATCAGCCCCAGCATTTT. Translated, it gives CASSISWDQPQHF. The genes are TRBV6-5 and TRBJ1-5; D is unclear. Trimming cost V 6 bases and J 5 bases, with 11 bases left between them. CDR1 and CDR2 from the germline V gene are MNHEY and SVGAGI. The CDR3 is 13 amino acids.

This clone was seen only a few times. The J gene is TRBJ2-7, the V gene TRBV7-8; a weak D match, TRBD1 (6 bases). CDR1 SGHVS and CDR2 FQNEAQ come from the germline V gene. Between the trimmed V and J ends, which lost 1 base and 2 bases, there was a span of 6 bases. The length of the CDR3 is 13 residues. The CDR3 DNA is TGTGCCAGCAGCTTAGGGACAGCCTACGAGCAGTACTTC. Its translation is CASSLGTAYEQYF.

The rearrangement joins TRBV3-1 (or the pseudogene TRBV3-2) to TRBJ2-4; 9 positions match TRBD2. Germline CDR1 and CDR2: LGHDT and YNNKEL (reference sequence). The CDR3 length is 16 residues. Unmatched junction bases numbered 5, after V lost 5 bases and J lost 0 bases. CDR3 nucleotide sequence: TGTGCCAGCAGCTCTCGAGCGGGGGGAGCCAAAAACATTCAGTACTTC. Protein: CASSSRAGGAKNIQYF.